Presented here are 30 T cell receptor beta chains from one specimen sequenced in a study of shared clonotypes between healthy human individuals. Sequencing used immunoSEQ multiplex PCR; TCRdb keeps in-frame clones, though not all of them. The table records some 2,000,000 clones, approximately 95% of them present only once. Terminally differentiated effector memory CD45RA+ cells were left out of the naive CD8 fraction, which was CD45RO-negative and positively selected for CCR7. Sequencing was done on a sample of naive CD8+ T cells sorted from blood. The origin of the receptors is a man aged 18 to 30 in good health.

The rearrangement links TRBV5-5 to TRBJ2-3; D uncertain. V was trimmed by 3 bases and J by 1 base, leaving 9 bases between them. In germline, CDR1 is SGHKS, CDR2 YYEKEE (reference sequence). CDR3 size: 14 residues. The CDR3 nucleotides read TGTGCCAGCAGCTGGGCAACGGGCACAGATACGCAGTATTTT. Translated, it gives CASSWATGTDTQYF.

J is TRBJ2-7 and V is TRBV4-3, with no clear D. V lost 0 bases and J lost 7, with 7 bases in between. From germline, CDR1 is LGHNA and CDR2 YSLEER. This CDR3 has 12 residues. The CDR3 coding sequence is TGCGCCAGCAGCCAAGATGGGATTGAGCAGTACTTC. Translated: CASSQDGIEQYF.

J is TRBJ2-1 and V is TRBV27; 8 bases fit TRBD1. Trimming took 8 bases from V and 0 from J; bases not matched to a gene: 3. Germline loops: CDR1 MNHEY, CDR2 SMNVEV (reference sequence). The CDR3 consists of 14 residues. DNA of the CDR3: TGTGCCAGCGGGACAGGAACCTCCTACAATGAGCAGTTCTTC. It specifies CASGTGTSYNEQFF.

This chain links TRBV15 with TRBJ2-5, with D perhaps TRBD1 (6 bases). The germline gives CDR1 LNHNV, CDR2 YYDKDF (reference sequence). V lost 7 bases, J lost 5 bases, and 32 bases lay in between. CDR3 length: 19 amino acids. The CDR3 protein is CATNSPGHVYTGFGETQYF. The DNA for the CDR3 is TGTGCCACCAATTCTCCGGGACACGTGTATACCGGGTTTGGGGAGACCCAGTACTTC.

V usage is TRBV5-6 and J usage is TRBJ2-5, with 15 positions matching TRBD2. Trimming removed 4 bases from V and 5 bases from J; junction bases left unmatched: 6. Looked up from germline, CDR1 is SGHDT and CDR2 is YYEEEE. This CDR3 has 16 amino acids. CDR3: CASSRTSGGAEETQYF. As DNA, the CDR3 is TGTGCCAGCAGCCGGACTAGCGGGGGGGCCGAGGAGACCCAGTACTTC.

This clone has just one count. The chain employs TRBV5-6 and TRBJ2-7; 10 bases are shared with TRBD2. The CDR3 spans 17 residues. Germline V gene data show CDR1 as SGHDT and CDR2 as YYEEEE. V lost 1 base, J lost 0 bases, and 7 bases stayed unmatched. This CDR3 is CASSLNSGGTTSYEQYF. The CDR3 DNA reads TGTGCCAGCAGCTTGAATAGCGGGGGGACCACCTCCTACGAGCAGTACTTC.

The CDR3 bases are TGCGCCAGCAGCCAAGATGAGGCGGCTAGCACAGATACGCAGTATTTT. Translating gives CASSQDEAASTDTQYF. The chain has TRBV4-3 and TRBJ2-3; D is ambiguous. Trimming shortened V by 0 bases and J by 0 bases, and 10 bases separated the two germline ends. The CDR3 covers 16 residues. Germline V gene data show CDR1 as LGHNA and CDR2 as YSLEER.

V usage is TRBV7-2 and J usage is TRBJ2-1, with D tentatively TRBD2 (5 bases). Trimming took 0 bases from V and 4 from J, leaving 13 bases between them. Per the germline V gene, CDR1 is SGHTA and CDR2 is FQGNSA. The CDR3 is 16 residues long. The CDR3 sequence: CASSLARDLRYNEQFF. In DNA, the CDR3 is TGTGCCAGCAGCTTAGCCCGGGATCTACGGTACAATGAGCAGTTCTTC.

About this clone itself: Other DNA sequences in the same sample also yield this CDR3. This chain uses TRBV27 with TRBJ2-7, with TRBD1 identical over 9 bases. Germline CDR1 is MNHEY and CDR2 is SMNVEV (reference sequence). J was trimmed by 4 bases and V by 5 bases; bases with no gene match: 3. CDR3 size: 13 residues. CDR3 sequence reads: CASSTGTGYEQYF. CDR3 in DNA: TGTGCCAGCAGTACCGGGACAGGGTACGAGCAGTACTTC.

This clone showed up just once. V gene TRBV6-5 combines with J gene TRBJ2-7; a weak D match, TRBD2 (7 bases). Germline CDR1 MNHEY, CDR2 SVGAGI. The CDR3 totals 13 residues. V dropped 2 bases and J dropped 5 bases, with 10 bases sitting between them. The CDR3 region is CASSYGEGDEQYF. The CDR3, as DNA: TGTGCCAGCAGTTACGGGGAGGGGGACGAGCAGTACTTC.

The sample holds one count of this clone. The chain carries TRBV2 and TRBJ2-7; a weak D match, TRBD2 (5 bases). Germline CDR1 reads SNHLY; CDR2 reads FYNNEI. This CDR3 has 14 residues. V was shortened by 4 bases and J by 0 bases, with 10 bases between the two germline ends. Here the CDR3 reads CASSGRKSSYEQYF. The CDR3 region has the DNA TGTGCCAGCAGTGGGAGGAAAAGCTCCTACGAGCAGTACTTC.

This clone was counted only a few times. The chain couples TRBV20-1 to TRBJ2-1, with D possibly being TRBD1 (6 bases). CDR1 is DFQATT and CDR2 is SNEGSKA in the germline V gene (reference sequence). The CDR3 is made up of 11 amino acids. DNA of the CDR3: TGCAGCTTAGCTCAGGGGAATGAGCAGTTCTTC. It codes for CSLAQGNEQFF.

The count of this clone is one. The chain couples TRBV28 to TRBJ1-1; no reliable D call. Germline-derived CDR1 and CDR2 are MDHEN and SYDVKM. This CDR3 region has 13 residues. V lost 5 bases, J lost 3 bases, and 10 bases lay in between. CDR3 residues: CASSLQMYTEAFF. The CDR3 DNA follows: TGTGCCAGCAGTCTGCAAATGTACACTGAAGCTTTCTTT. The full variable domain, completed using reference TRBV28 and TRBJ1-1, is DVKVTQSSRYLVKRTGEKVFLECVQDMDHENMFWYRQDPGLGLRLIYFSYDVKMKEKGDIPEGYSVSREKKERFSLILESASTNQTSMYLCASSLQMYTEAFFGQGTRLTVV.

V is TRBV29-1 and J is TRBJ1-2; D is possibly TRBD1 (6 bases). The CDR3 runs 13 residues. With 7 bases removed from V and 0 bases from J, the gap between germline ends came to 12 bases. Germline CDR1 SQVTM, CDR2 ANQGSEA. Written as DNA, the CDR3 is TGCAGCGCTCGACAGGCTCCTAACTATGGCTACACCTTC. Encoded protein: CSARQAPNYGYTF.

This clone has only one observation. As DNA, the CDR3 is TGCGCCAGCCAAGCACTAGCGGGGGGCTACGAGCAGTACTTC. Translated, it gives CASQALAGGYEQYF. V usage is TRBV4-1 and J usage is TRBJ2-7; TRBD2 matches at 12 bases. Looked up from germline, CDR1 is MGHRA and CDR2 is YSYEKL. The J segment lost 3 bases and the V segment lost 8 bases, leaving 5 bases of the junction unmatched. CDR3 length: 14 amino acids.

This chain uses TRBV28 with TRBJ2-7; D tentatively reads TRBD1 or TRBD2 (7 bases each). Trimming removed 6 bases at V and 0 bases at J, with 15 bases between. Germline values: CDR1 MDHEN, CDR2 SYDVKM. The CDR3 runs to 15 residues. The CDR3, as DNA: TGTGCCAGCAGGGGGGAGGGGGACAGCTCCTACGAGCAGTACTTC. It codes for CASRGEGDSSYEQYF.

The V and J genes are TRBV4-1 and TRBJ1-4; D ambiguous. The CDR3 spans 14 residues. The V end lost 1 base, the J end lost 0 bases, and 3 bases lay between the germline ends. Germline lookup yields CDR1 MGHRA and CDR2 YSYEKL. The chain's CDR3 is CASSQVATNEKLFF. Written as DNA, the CDR3 is TGCGCCAGCAGCCAAGTTGCAACTAATGAAAAACTGTTTTTT.

V and J are TRBV6-5 and TRBJ2-5; TRBD2 is a possible D gene (6 bases). There are 13 residues in the CDR3. Trimming left V 8 bases short and J 2 bases short, with 12 bases between. Germline lookup yields CDR1 MNHEY and CDR2 SVGAGI. The CDR3 here is CASRWGVQETQYF. CDR3 coding DNA: TGTGCCAGCCGATGGGGGGTTCAAGAGACCCAGTACTTC.

The chain's CDR3 is CASSYLGHLHF. CDR3 bases: TGTGCCAGCAGCTATCTAGGCCACCTCCACTTT. The rearrangement uses TRBV11-1 and TRBJ1-6, with D uncertain. V was cut by 4 bases and J by 15 bases, with 10 bases left in between. The CDR3 extends over 11 amino acids. The germline V gene has CDR1 SGHAT and CDR2 FQDESV (reference sequence).

This sequence joins TRBV11-2 and TRBJ1-1; D gene uncertain. This CDR3 has 13 amino acids. The germline V gene encodes CDR1 SGHAT and CDR2 FQNNGV. V lost 0 bases, J lost 8 bases, and 10 bases lay in between. The CDR3 region has the DNA TGTGCCAGCAGCTTAGATCGGGAGTACGAAGCTTTCTTT. Its protein product is CASSLDREYEAFF. Based on the CDR3 plus reference TRBV11-2 and TRBJ1-1, the full variable domain is EAGVAQSPRYKIIEKRQSVAFWCNPISGHATLYWYQQILGQGPKLLIQFQNNGVVDDSQLPKDRFSAERLKGVDSTLKIQPAKLEDSAVYLCASSLDREYEAFFGQGTRLTVV.

The chain recombines TRBV7-9 with TRBJ2-1; D unclear. Germline CDR1 and CDR2: SEHNR and FQNEAQ (reference sequence). The CDR3 is made up of 14 amino acids. V lost 3 bases, J lost 4 bases, and 10 bases lay in between. For the CDR3, the DNA is TGTGCCAGCAGCTTCCCCGGGTTTTACAATGAGCAGTTCTTC. This gives the protein CASSFPGFYNEQFF. Based on the CDR3 plus reference TRBV7-9 and TRBJ2-1, the full variable domain is DTGVSQNPRHKITKRGQNVTFRCDPISEHNRLYWYRQTLGQGPEFLTYFQNEAQLEKSRLLSDRFSAERPKGSFSTLEIQRTEQGDSAMYLCASSFPGFYNEQFFGPGTRLTVL.

The rearrangement uses TRBV7-9 and TRBJ2-1; 9 bases are a match to TRBD1. J gave up 7 bases and V 4 bases, and 17 bases lay outside the gene matches. The germline V gene has CDR1 SEHNR and CDR2 FQNEAQ (reference sequence). The CDR3 has 18 residues. CDR3 protein: CASSSGQGITPAVNEQFF. CDR3 coding DNA: TGTGCCAGCAGCTCGGGACAGGGTATTACCCCTGCGGTAAATGAGCAGTTCTTC.

The chain combines TRBV7-9 with TRBJ2-7; 10 nucleotides line up with TRBD2. CDR3 length equals 15 residues. Per germline, CDR1 SEHNR and CDR2 FQNEAQ (reference sequence). V was pared by 2 bases and J by 4 bases, with 5 bases of the junction left unmatched. The CDR3 here is CASSLYKREGYEQYF. In DNA form, the CDR3 reads TGTGCCAGCAGCTTATATAAGCGGGAGGGATACGAGCAGTACTTC.

This rearrangement joins TRBV30 to TRBJ2-2; D gene ambiguous. V lost 5 bases, J lost 1 base, and 8 bases lay in between. Looked up from germline, CDR1 is GTSNPN and CDR2 is SVGIG (reference sequence). There are 13 residues in the CDR3. The CDR3 sequence is CAWAPRNTGELFF. DNA of the CDR3: TGTGCCTGGGCCCCTCGGAACACCGGGGAGCTGTTTTTT.

This clone has more than one count but fewer than ten. The chain employs TRBV10-1 and TRBJ2-7; the D is unclear. V gave up 4 bases and J gave up 2 bases, with 9 bases separating them. CDR1 and CDR2 from the germline V gene are WNHNN and SYGVQD (reference sequence). This CDR3 has 13 residues. CDR3 sequence: CASSASITYEQYF. Written as DNA, the CDR3 is TGCGCCAGCAGTGCATCGATAACCTACGAGCAGTACTTC.

The J gene is TRBJ2-3, the V gene TRBV6-6; D not resolved. V lost 8 bases to trimming and J lost 3 bases, with 15 bases between them. Germline lookup yields CDR1 MNHNY and CDR2 SVGAGI (reference sequence). The CDR3 is made up of 14 amino acids. CDR3 residues: CASEHRSETDTQYF. Written as DNA, the CDR3 is TGTGCCAGCGAGCATCGCAGTGAAACAGATACGCAGTATTTT.

Details on this clone: Sequence at one end of the junction differs from germline and may be a read error. The genes are TRBV7-9 and TRBJ2-2, with TRBD1 matching over 7 bases. The CDR3 covers 15 residues. Germline V gives CDR1 SEHNR, CDR2 FQNEAQ (reference sequence). The DNA of the CDR3 is TGTGCCAGCAGGATTGAACAGGGGAACCCCGGGGAGCTGTTTTTT. Translating it yields CASRIEQGNPGELFF.

V gene TRBV2 combines with J gene TRBJ2-3; D gene uncertain. The CDR3 is 14 residues long. The germline V gene has CDR1 SNHLY and CDR2 FYNNEI. The V and J ends lost 8 bases and 0 bases respectively, with 12 bases between them. The CDR3 DNA is TGTGCCAGCTTTTTGGTCAGTAGCACAGATACGCAGTATTTT. This gives the protein CASFLVSSTDTQYF.

The genes are TRBV11-2 and TRBJ1-1, with no clear D. The CDR3 runs 11 residues. Germline CDR1 SGHAT, CDR2 FQNNGV. Trimming pared 6 bases from V and 3 bases from J, leaving 5 bases between. This CDR3 reads CASRVYTEAFF. The DNA of the CDR3 is TGTGCCAGCAGAGTCTACACTGAAGCTTTCTTT.

J is TRBJ1-1 and V is TRBV2; maybe TRBD1 (5 bases). This CDR3 spans 15 amino acids. V shed 4 bases and J shed 0 bases, with 12 bases lying between them. Germline CDR1 reads SNHLY; CDR2 reads FYNNEI. DNA of the CDR3: TGTGCCAGCAGTGGTTGGACAACTATGAACACTGAAGCTTTCTTT. It encodes CASSGWTTMNTEAFF.